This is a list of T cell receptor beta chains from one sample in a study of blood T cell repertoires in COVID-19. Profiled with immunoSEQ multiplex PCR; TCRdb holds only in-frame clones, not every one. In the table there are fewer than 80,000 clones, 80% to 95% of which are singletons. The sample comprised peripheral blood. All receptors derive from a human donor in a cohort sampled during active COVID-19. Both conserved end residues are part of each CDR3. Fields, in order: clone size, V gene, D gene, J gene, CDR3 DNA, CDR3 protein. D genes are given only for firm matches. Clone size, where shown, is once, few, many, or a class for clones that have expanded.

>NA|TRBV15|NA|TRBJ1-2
TGTGCCACCAGCAGAGATCTTGGGGGCGAGGGCTACACCTTC
CATSRDLGGEGYTF
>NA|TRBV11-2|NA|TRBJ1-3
TGTGCCAGCAGCAAACAAGGAAACACCATATATTTT
CASSKQGNTIYF
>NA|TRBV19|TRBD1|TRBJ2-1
TGTGCCAGTAGTATCCATGAGACAGGGATCAATGAGCAGTTCTTC
CASSIHETGINEQFF
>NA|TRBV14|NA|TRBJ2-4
TGTGCCAGCGGGGGGTCAGGGCCCGTCAACATTCAGTACTTC
CASGGSGPVNIQYF
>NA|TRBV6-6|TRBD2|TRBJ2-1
TGTGCCAGCAGTTACTTGGGACTAGCGGGACAGTTCTTC
CASSYLGLAGQFF
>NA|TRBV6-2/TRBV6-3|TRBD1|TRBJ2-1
TGTGCCAGCAGTTACGGTACAGGGGGACGGTCGCAGTTCTTC
CASSYGTGGRSQFF
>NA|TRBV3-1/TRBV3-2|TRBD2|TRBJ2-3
TGTGCCAGCAGCCTGACTAGCGGGAACACAGATACGCAGTATTTT
CASSLTSGNTDTQYF
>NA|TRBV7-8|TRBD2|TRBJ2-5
TGTGCCAGCAGCAAGACTAGCGGGGCTCAAGAGACCCAGTACTTC
CASSKTSGAQETQYF
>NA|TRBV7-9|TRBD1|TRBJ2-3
TGTGCCAGCACCGACTCGACAGGGGCTACAGATACGCAGTATTTT
CASTDSTGATDTQYF
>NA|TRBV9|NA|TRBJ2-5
TGTGCCAGCAGCGTAGCCTTACAGGCTTGGGAGACCCAGTACTTC
CASSVALQAWETQYF
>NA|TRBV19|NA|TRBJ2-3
TGTGCCAGTAGCGTTGGGACAGCGGGTATCGACACAGATACGCAGTATTTT
CASSVGTAGIDTDTQYF
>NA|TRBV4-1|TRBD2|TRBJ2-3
TGCGCCAGCAGCCAGCCTAGGACTAGCGGTTCAGATACGCAGTATTTT
CASSQPRTSGSDTQYF
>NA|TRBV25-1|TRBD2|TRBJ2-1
TGTGCCAGCAGTGAATGGGCTAGCGGGAGGGCCGGGAATGAGCAGTTCTTC
CASSEWASGRAGNEQFF
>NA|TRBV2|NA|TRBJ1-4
TGTGCCAGCAGTGCCTGGACAGTCGAAAAACTGTTTTTT
CASSAWTVEKLFF
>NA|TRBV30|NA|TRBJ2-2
TGTGCCGGAACTAGCACCAAGCTCTTAACCGGGGAGCTGTTTTTT
CAGTSTKLLTGELFF
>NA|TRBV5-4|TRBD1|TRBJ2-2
TGTGCCAGCACCGCCGGGACAGGGTGGACCGGGGAGCTGTTTTTT
CASTAGTGWTGELFF
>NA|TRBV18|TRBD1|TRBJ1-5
TGTGCCAGCTCACTAAGTACAGGGGCAAATCAGCCCCAGCATTTT
CASSLSTGANQPQHF
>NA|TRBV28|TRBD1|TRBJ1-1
TGTGCCAGCAGGGAATTGTCCGACAGGGCTTATATTGAAGCTTTCTTT
CASRELSDRAYIEAFF
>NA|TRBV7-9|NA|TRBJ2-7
TGTGCCAGCAGCCCCTTTGGGGCTACAGGGAGCTCCTACGAGCAGTACTTC
CASSPFGATGSSYEQYF
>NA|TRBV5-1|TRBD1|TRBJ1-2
TGCGCCAGCAGCTCAGGAGCAGGGGGCGATAATGGCTACACCTTC
CASSSGAGGDNGYTF
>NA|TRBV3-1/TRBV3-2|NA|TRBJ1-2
TGTGCCAGCAGCCAAGTATGGAGGGAGGGCTACACCTTC
CASSQVWREGYTF
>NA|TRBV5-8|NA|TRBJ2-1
TGTGCCAGCAGTCCCGGAAGGAGCTCCTACAATGAGCAGTTCTTC
CASSPGRSSYNEQFF
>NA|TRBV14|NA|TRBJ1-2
TGTGCCAGCAGCCAAGAAGGGGCCCTTGGTGGCTACACCTTC
CASSQEGALGGYTF
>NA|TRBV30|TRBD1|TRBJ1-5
TGTGCCTCCCCGACAGGGGACAATCAGCCCCAGCATTTT
CASPTGDNQPQHF
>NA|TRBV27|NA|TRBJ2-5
TGTGCCAGCAGAACTAGGACTTCCCAAGAGACCCAGTACTTC
CASRTRTSQETQYF
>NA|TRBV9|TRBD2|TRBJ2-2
TGTGCCAGCAGCGTAGCGGGGGGGCCTGAGACCGGGGAGCTGTTTTTT
CASSVAGGPETGELFF
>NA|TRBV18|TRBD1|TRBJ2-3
TGTGCCAGCTCATCTAGACAGGGGATCAGCACAGATACGCAGTATTTT
CASSSRQGISTDTQYF
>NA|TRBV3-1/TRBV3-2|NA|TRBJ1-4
TGTGCCAGCAGCCAAGATAAAAGGACAGCCGGAATAAATGAAAAACTGTTTTTT
CASSQDKRTAGINEKLFF
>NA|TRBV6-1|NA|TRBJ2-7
TGTGCCAGCAGTGTTCCGGGTTCGGGGGGCTTTTCCTACGAGCAGTACTTC
CASSVPGSGGFSYEQYF
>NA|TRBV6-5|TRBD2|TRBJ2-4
TGTGCCAGCAGACTCGGGACGGGGGGAAACATTCAGTACTTC
CASRLGTGGNIQYF
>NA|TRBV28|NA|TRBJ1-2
TGTGCCAGCAGTTCCCCTCCTAACTATGGCTACACCTTC
CASSSPPNYGYTF
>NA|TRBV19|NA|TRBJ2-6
TGTGCCAGTAAACAGGGGAGGGGGGCCAACGTCCTGACTTTC
CASKQGRGANVLTF
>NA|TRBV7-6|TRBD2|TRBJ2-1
TGTGCCAGCAGCTTAGTCTCTAGCGGGGGGTCGAATGAGCAGTTCTTC
CASSLVSSGGSNEQFF
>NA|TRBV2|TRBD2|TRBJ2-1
TGTGCCAGCAGTGACGGAGTGTCTAGCGGAAGAGGAGAGCAGTTCTTC
CASSDGVSSGRGEQFF
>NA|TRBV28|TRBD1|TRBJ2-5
TGTGCCAGCAGCCAGGGACAGGAAAAAAGCCAGTACTTC
CASSQGQEKSQYF
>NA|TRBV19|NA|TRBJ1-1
TGTGCCAGTAGTATTGGAGGGGGGGCAGACACTGAAGCTTTCTTT
CASSIGGGADTEAFF
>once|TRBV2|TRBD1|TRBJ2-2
TGTGCCAGTGCGGGACAGGGGGCGCCCGGGGAGCTGTTTTTT
CASAGQGAPGELFF
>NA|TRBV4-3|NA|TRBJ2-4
TGCGCCAGCAGCCAAGACAGAGGCCTCGGAAACATTCAGTACTTC
CASSQDRGLGNIQYF
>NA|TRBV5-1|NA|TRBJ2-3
TGCGCCAGCAGCTTCAACACAGATACGCAGTATTTT
CASSFNTDTQYF
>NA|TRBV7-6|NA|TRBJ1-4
TGTGCCAGCAGCTACAACTACGAAAGCACTAATGAAAAACTGTTTTTT
CASSYNYESTNEKLFF
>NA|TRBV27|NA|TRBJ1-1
TGTGCCAGCAGTCTCGGACAGAACACTGAAGCTTTCTTT
CASSLGQNTEAFF
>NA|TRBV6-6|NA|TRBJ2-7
TGTGCCAGCAGTTACTCCTCGTCGGGGGAGCAGTACTTC
CASSYSSSGEQYF
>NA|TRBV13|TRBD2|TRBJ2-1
TGTGCCAGCAGCAAGGGACTAGCGGGGGGAACCAATGAGCAGTTCTTC
CASSKGLAGGTNEQFF
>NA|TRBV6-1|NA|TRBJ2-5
TGTGCCAGCAGTGAAGCGTTGACTAGCCGGGGGGGACAGTTTTTCGAGACCCAGTACTTC
CASSEALTSRGGQFFETQYF
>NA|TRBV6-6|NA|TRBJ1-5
TGTGCCAGCAATACAGGGCCAGGGCCCCAGCATTTT
CASNTGPGPQHF
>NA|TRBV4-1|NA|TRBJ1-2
TGCGCCAGCAGCCAAGATCTCCCAGGGAGGAACTATGGCTACACCTTC
CASSQDLPGRNYGYTF
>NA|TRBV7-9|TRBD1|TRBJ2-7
TGTGCCAGCAGCTTAGAGGGGTCAGGGGGCACAGACTTC
CASSLEGSGGTDF
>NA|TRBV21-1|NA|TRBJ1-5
TGTGCCAGCAGCAACCAACAGGTATTTGGCAATCAGCCCCAGCATTTT
CASSNQQVFGNQPQHF